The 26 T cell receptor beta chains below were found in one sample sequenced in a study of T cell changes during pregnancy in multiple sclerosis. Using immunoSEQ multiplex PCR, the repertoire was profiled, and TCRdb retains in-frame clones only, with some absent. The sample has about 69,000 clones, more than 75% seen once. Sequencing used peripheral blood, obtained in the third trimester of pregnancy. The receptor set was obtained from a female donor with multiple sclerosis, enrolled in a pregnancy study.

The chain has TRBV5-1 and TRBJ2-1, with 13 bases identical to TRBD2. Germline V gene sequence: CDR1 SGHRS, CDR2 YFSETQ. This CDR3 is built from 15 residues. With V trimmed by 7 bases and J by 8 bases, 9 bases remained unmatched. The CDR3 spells CASGGLAGLRDEQFF. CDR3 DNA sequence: TGCGCCAGCGGGGGACTAGCGGGGCTGAGGGATGAGCAGTTCTTC.

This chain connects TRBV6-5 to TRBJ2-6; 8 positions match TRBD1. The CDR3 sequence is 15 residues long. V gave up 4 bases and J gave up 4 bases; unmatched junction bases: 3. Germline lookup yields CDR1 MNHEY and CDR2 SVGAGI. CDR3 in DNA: TGTGCCAGCAGTTTCAGGGGGCCCGGGGCCAACGTCCTGACTTTC. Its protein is CASSFRGPGANVLTF.

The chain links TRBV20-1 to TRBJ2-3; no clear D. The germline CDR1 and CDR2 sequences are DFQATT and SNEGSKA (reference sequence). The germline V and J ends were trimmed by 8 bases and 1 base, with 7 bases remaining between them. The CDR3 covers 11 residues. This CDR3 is CSRQGTDTQYF. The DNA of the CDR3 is TGCAGTAGGCAGGGCACAGATACGCAGTATTTT.

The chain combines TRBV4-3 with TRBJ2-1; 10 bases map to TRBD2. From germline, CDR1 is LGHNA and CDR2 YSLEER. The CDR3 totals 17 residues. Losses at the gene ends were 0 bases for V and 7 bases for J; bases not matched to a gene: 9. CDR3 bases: TGCGCCAGCAGCCAAGATCCAGCGGGGGGGGTGTGGAATGAGCAGTTCTTC. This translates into CASSQDPAGGVWNEQFF.

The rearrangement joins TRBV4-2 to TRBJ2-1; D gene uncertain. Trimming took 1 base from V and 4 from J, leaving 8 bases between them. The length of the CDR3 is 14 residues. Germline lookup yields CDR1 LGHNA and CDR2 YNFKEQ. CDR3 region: CASSQAPLYNEQFF. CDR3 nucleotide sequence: TGTGCCAGCAGCCAAGCACCACTTTACAATGAGCAGTTCTTC.

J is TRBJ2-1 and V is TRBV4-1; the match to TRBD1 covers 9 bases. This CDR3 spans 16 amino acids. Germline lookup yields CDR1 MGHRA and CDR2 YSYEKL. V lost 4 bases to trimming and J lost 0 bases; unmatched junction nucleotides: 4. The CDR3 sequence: CASSRWDRVSYNEQFF. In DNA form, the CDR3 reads TGCGCCAGCAGCCGCTGGGACAGGGTCTCCTACAATGAGCAGTTCTTC.

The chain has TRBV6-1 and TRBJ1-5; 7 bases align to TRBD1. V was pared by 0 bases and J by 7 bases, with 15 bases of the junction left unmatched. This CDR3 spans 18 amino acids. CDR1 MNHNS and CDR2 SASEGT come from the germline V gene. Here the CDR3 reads CASSEAPLPQGEGQPQHF. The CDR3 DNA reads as TGTGCCAGCAGTGAAGCGCCCCTGCCCCAGGGGGAAGGGCAGCCCCAGCATTTT.

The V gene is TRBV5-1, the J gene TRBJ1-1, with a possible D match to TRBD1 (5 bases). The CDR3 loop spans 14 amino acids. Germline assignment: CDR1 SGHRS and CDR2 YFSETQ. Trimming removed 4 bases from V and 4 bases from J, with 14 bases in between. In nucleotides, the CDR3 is TGCGCCAGCAGCCCGAACTCAGGGTTCACTGAAGCTTTCTTT. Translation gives CASSPNSGFTEAFF.

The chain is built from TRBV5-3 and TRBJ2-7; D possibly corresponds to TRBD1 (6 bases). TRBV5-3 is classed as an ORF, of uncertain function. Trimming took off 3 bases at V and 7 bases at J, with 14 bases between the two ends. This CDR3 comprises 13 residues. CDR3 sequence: CARSSTGSVEQYF. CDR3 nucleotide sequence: TGTGCCAGAAGCTCCACAGGGTCTGTTGAGCAGTACTTC.

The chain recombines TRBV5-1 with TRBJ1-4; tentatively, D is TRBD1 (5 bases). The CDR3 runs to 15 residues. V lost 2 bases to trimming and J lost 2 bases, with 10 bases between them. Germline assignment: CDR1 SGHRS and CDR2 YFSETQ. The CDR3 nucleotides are TGCGCCAGCAGCTTCATGGCAGGGACTAATGAAAAACTGTTTTTT. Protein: CASSFMAGTNEKLFF.

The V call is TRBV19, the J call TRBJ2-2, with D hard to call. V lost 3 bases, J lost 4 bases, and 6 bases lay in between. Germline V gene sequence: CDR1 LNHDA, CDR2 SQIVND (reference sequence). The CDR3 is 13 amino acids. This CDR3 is CASSMTFTGELFF. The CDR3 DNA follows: TGTGCCAGTAGTATGACTTTCACCGGGGAGCTGTTTTTT.

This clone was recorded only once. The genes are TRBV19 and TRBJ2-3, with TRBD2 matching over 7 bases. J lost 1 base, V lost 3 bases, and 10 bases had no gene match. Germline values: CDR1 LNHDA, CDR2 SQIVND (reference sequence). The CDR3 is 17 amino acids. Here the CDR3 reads CASSIPPRGRGTDTQYF. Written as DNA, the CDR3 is TGTGCCAGTAGTATTCCCCCCCGGGGGAGGGGCACAGATACGCAGTATTTT.

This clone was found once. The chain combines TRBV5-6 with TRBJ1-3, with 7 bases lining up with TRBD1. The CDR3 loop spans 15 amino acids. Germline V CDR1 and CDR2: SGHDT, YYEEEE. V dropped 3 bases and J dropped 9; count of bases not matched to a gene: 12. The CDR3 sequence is CASSSRQGPFGTIYF. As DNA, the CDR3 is TGTGCCAGCAGCTCGCGACAGGGACCTTTCGGCACCATATATTTT.

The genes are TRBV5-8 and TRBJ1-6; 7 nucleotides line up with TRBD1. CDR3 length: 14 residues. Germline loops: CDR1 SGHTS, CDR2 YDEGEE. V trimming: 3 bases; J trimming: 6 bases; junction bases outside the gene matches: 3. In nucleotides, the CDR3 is TGTGCCAGCAGCTGGGACAGAATTAATTCACCCCTCCACTTT. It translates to CASSWDRINSPLHF.

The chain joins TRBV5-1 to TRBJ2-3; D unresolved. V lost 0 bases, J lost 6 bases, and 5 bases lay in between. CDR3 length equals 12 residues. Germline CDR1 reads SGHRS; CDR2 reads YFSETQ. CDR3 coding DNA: TGCGCCAGCAGCTTGGAGCCGGATACGCAGTATTTT. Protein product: CASSLEPDTQYF.

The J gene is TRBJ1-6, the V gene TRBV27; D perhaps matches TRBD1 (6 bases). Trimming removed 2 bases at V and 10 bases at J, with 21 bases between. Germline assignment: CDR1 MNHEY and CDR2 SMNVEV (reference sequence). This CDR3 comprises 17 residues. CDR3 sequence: CASSLGVFYRERSPLHF. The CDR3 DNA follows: TGTGCCAGCAGTTTAGGGGTTTTCTACAGGGAAAGGTCACCCCTCCACTTT.

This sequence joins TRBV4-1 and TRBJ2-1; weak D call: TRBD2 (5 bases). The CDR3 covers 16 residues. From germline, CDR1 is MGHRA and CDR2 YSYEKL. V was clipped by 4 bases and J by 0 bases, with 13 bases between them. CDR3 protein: CASSPGLQSSYNEQFF. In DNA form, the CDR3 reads TGCGCCAGCAGCCCAGGACTGCAGAGCTCCTACAATGAGCAGTTCTTC.

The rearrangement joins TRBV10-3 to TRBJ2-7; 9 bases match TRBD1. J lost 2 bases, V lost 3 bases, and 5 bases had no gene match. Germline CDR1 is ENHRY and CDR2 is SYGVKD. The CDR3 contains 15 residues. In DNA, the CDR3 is TGTGCCATCAGTGACTTACAGGGGGCTACCTACGAGCAGTACTTC. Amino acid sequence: CAISDLQGATYEQYF.

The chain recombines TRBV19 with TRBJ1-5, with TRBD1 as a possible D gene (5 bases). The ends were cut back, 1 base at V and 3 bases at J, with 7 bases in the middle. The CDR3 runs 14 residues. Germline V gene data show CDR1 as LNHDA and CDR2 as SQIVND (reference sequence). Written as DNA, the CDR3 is TGTGCCAGTAGTATAGTGGGACTCAATCAGCCCCAGCATTTT. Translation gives CASSIVGLNQPQHF.

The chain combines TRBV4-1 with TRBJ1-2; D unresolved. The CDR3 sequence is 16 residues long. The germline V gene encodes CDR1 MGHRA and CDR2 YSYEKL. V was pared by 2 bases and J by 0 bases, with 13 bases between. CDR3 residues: CASSQPFTPANYGYTF. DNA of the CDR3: TGCGCCAGCAGCCAACCCTTTACACCAGCTAACTATGGCTACACCTTC.

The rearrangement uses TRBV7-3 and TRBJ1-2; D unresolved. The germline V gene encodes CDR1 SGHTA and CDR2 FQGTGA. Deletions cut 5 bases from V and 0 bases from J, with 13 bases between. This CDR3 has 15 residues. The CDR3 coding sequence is TGTGCCAGCAGCCCGAGTCATTCGGCTAACTATGGCTACACCTTC. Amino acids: CASSPSHSANYGYTF.

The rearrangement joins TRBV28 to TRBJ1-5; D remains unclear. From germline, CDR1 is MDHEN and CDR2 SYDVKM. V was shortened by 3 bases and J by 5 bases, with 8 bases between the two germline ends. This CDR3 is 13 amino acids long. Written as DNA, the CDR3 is TGTGCCAGCAGTTTGGCCAGTTATCAGCCCCAGCATTTT. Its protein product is CASSLASYQPQHF.

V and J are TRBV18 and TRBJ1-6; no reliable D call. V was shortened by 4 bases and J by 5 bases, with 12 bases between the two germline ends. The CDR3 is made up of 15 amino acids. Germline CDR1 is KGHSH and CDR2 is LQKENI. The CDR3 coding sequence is TGTGCCAGCTCACGAGCCACGTCCGATAATTCACCCCTCCACTTT. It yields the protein CASSRATSDNSPLHF.

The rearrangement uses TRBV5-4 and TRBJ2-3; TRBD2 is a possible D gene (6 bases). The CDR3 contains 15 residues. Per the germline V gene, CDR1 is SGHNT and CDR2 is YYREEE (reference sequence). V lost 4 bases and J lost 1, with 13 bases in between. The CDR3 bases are TGTGCCAGCAGCAAATCTATAGCGGGCACAGATACGCAGTATTTT. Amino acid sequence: CASSKSIAGTDTQYF. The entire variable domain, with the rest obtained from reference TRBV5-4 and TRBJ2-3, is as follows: ETGVTQSPTHLIKTRGQQVTLRCSSQSGHNTVSWYQQALGQGPQFIFQYYREEENGRGNFPPRFSGLQFPNYSSELNVNALELDDSALYLCASSKSIAGTDTQYFGPGTRLTVL.

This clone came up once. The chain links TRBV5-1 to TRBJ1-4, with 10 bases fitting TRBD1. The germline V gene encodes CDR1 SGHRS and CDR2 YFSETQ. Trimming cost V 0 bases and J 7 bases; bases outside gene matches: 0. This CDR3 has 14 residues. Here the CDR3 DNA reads TGCGCCAGCAGCTTGGGGACAGGGGGTGAAAAACTGTTTTTT. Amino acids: CASSLGTGGEKLFF.

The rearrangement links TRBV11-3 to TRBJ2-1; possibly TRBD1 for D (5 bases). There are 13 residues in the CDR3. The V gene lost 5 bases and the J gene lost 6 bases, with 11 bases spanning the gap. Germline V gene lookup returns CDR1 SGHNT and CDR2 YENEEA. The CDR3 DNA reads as TGTGCCAGCAGCAAGCACAGGTTCAATGAGCAGTTCTTC. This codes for CASSKHRFNEQFF.